The clone carrying this T cell receptor (beta chain) appeared many times. This entry comes from a study of T-cell reconstitution after alpha-beta-depleted transplantation in children. Trimming cost V 3 bases and J 2 bases; bases outside gene matches: 9. The CDR3 covers 16 residues. TCRbeta library construction was performed incorporating unique molecular identifiers. A single record per CDR3 protein comes from TCRdb applying MiXCR to the PCR reads. The table shows around 340,000 distinct CDR3 sequences, with less than 15% occurring only once. This sequence was found in a human donor who donated a stem cell graft to a child with Fanconi anemia. The chain couples TRBV12-3 or TRBV12-4 to TRBJ2-7, with TRBD1 identical over 8 bases. Sequencing used PBMCs, obtained from the stem cell graft. The CDR3 loop is CASSLIRTGKPYEQYF. In DNA form, the CDR3 reads TGTGCCAGCAGTTTGATTCGGACAGGGAAGCCCTACGAGCAGTACTTC.